This is a list of T cell receptor beta chains from one sample in a study of cytomegalovirus exposure and HLA in healthy donors. The repertoire was sequenced with immunoSEQ multiplex PCR; TCRdb's copy has only in-frame clones and lacks some. The sample consists of approximately 110,000 clones, roughly 78% of them appearing once. The material sequenced was PBMCs. These receptors were obtained from a woman in her 40s in good health and CMV-seronegative. CDR3s include the opening cysteine and the closing phenylalanine or tryptophan. The D gene is left open where the match is weak. The size field is filled for only some rows; it gives once, few, many or a size class.

J gene,D gene,clone size,V gene,CDR3 DNA,CDR3 protein
TRBJ1-1,.,.,TRBV11-2,TGTGCCAGCAGCTTAGTGGGACTCGCAGCTTTCTTT,CASSLVGLAAFF
TRBJ2-5,TRBD2,.,TRBV13,TGTGCCAGCAGCTTACGACTAGCGGATTATGGGACCCAGTACTTC,CASSLRLADYGTQYF
TRBJ2-7,.,.,TRBV7-2,TGTGCCAGCAGCTTACCGGGGGGCTTTATCGGATACGAGCAGTACTTC,CASSLPGGFIGYEQYF
TRBJ1-1,.,.,TRBV7-2,TGTGCCAGCAGCTTGAATGGGCCAGTCGGATTCGCTGAAGCTTTCTTT,CASSLNGPVGFAEAFF
TRBJ1-2,.,few,TRBV28,TGTGCCAGCAGTTCCGCGGGGAGGGTTAATGGCTACACCTTC,CASSSAGRVNGYTF
TRBJ1-3,TRBD1,once,TRBV12-5,TGTGCTAGTGCGAAGGGACAGGGTTATGGAAACACCATATATTTT,CASAKGQGYGNTIYF
TRBJ2-2,TRBD2,.,TRBV5-4,TGTGCCAGCAGCTTGGGTAGCGGGGGGGCTAACACCGGGGAGCTGTTTTTT,CASSLGSGGANTGELFF
TRBJ2-5,TRBD2,.,TRBV11-2,TGTGCCAGCAGCTTGGGACTAGCGGGGGGGCGAGAGACCCAGTACTTC,CASSLGLAGGRETQYF
TRBJ2-3,.,.,TRBV19,TGTGCCAGTAGTATAGGGACTAGCACAGATACGCAGTATTTT,CASSIGTSTDTQYF
TRBJ2-5,.,.,TRBV28,TGTGCCAGCACCCATACAGAATCGGAGACCCAGTACTTC,CASTHTESETQYF
TRBJ1-1,.,.,TRBV21-1,TGTGCCAGCAGAGCCTTAACTGAAGCTTTCTTT,CASRALTEAFF
TRBJ1-1,.,.,TRBV6-1,TGTGCCAGCCGGTCGCGCAACACTGAAGCTTTCTTT,CASRSRNTEAFF
TRBJ1-2,TRBD1,.,TRBV2,TGTGCCAGCCAAAAGGGGACAGGGGATGGCTACACCTTC,CASQKGTGDGYTF
TRBJ1-4,TRBD1,.,TRBV5-1,TGCGCCAGCAGCAGGGGACAGGGGGACCATCCATCAGAAAAACTGTTTTTT,CASSRGQGDHPSEKLFF
TRBJ1-2,.,.,TRBV5-6,TGTGCCAGCAGCTCTAGGGACTACTATGGCTACACCTTC,CASSSRDYYGYTF
TRBJ2-3,TRBD2,few,TRBV4-3,TGCGCCAGCAGCCAAGATAATCGACGCCGACTAGCGGGGGTGACAGATACGCAGTATTTT,CASSQDNRRRLAGVTDTQYF
TRBJ1-2,TRBD1,.,TRBV28,TGTGCCAGCAACGCGGACAGGGCTCGTGGCTACACCTTC,CASNADRARGYTF
TRBJ2-1,TRBD1,.,TRBV6-5,TGTGCCAGCACGAACCCGACAGGGCATGAGCAGTTCTTC,CASTNPTGHEQFF
TRBJ1-6,.,.,TRBV6-5,TGTGCCAGCAGCTCCCTTTTTGCACCCCTCCACTTT,CASSSLFAPLHF
TRBJ1-2,.,.,TRBV2,TGTGCCAGCAGTATCGTCTTTGAGAACTATGGCTACACCTTC,CASSIVFENYGYTF
TRBJ2-1,.,.,TRBV30,TGTGCCTGGACAACAGGGCAGGACAATGAGCAGTTCTTC,CAWTTGQDNEQFF
TRBJ2-1,TRBD1,.,TRBV28,TGTGCCAGCACTAGGGGGCTGGATGAGCAGTTCTTC,CASTRGLDEQFF
TRBJ2-7,TRBD2,.,TRBV5-1,TGCGCCAGCAGCACGACTAGCGGGGGGCTTACCTACGAGCAGTACTTC,CASSTTSGGLTYEQYF
TRBJ2-6,.,.,TRBV25-1,TGTGCCAGCCACCGGTCGGGGGCCAACGTCCTGACTTTC,CASHRSGANVLTF
TRBJ2-7,TRBD1,few,TRBV5-1,TGCGCCAGCAGCCTCGGCGGGACAGGGGACTCCTACGAGCAGTACTTC,CASSLGGTGDSYEQYF
TRBJ2-1,TRBD2,.,TRBV7-9,TGTTCCAGCAGCCCACCGACGGGACTAGCGGAGAAGTTCTTC,CSSSPPTGLAEKFF
TRBJ1-4,.,few,TRBV7-8,TGTGCCAGCAGCTCGGACGGGGAACGGATGATGGGAAAACTGTTTTTT,CASSSDGERMMGKLFF
TRBJ2-3,.,.,TRBV6-6,TGTGCCAGCAGTTACGGGGTTCAGAGGGGCACAGATACGCAGTATTTT,CASSYGVQRGTDTQYF
TRBJ2-7,TRBD2,.,TRBV7-9,TGTGCCAGCAGCTTTCTGGGTGCGGGAGGGAACGAGCAGTACTTC,CASSFLGAGGNEQYF
TRBJ2-7,.,.,TRBV10-3,TGTGCCATCAGCCAGGGGTACTACGAGCAGTACTTC,CAISQGYYEQYF
TRBJ2-1,TRBD2,few,TRBV7-2,TGTGCCAGCAGCGCTACTAGCGGGGGGGAGTACAATGAGCAGTTCTTC,CASSATSGGEYNEQFF
TRBJ1-2,.,.,TRBV28,TGTGCCAGCAGTCGAGGCGCTATGGGCTATGGCTACACCTTC,CASSRGAMGYGYTF
TRBJ1-1,TRBD1,.,TRBV7-2,TGTGCCAGCAGCCGCGAGTCCGGGACAGAGGGCAAAGCTTTCTTT,CASSRESGTEGKAFF
TRBJ2-1,.,once,TRBV19,TGTGCCACTAGCAGGGGCTCCTACAATGAGCAGTTCTTC,CATSRGSYNEQFF
TRBJ2-5,TRBD1,.,TRBV2,TGTGCCAGCAGTGGGACAGGGATTGACGGAGAGACCCAGTACTTC,CASSGTGIDGETQYF
TRBJ1-1,.,few,TRBV7-2,TGTGCCAGCAGCTCGCGCAGGGAAGCTTTCTTT,CASSSRREAFF
TRBJ1-3,TRBD1,few,TRBV28,TGTGCCAGCAGTCTAAGGACAGGGGGTATCTCTGGAAACACCATATATTTT,CASSLRTGGISGNTIYF
TRBJ2-6,TRBD1,.,TRBV9,TGTGCCAGCGCACATGCTACCGGGACAGGCTTCTCTGGGGCCAACGTCCTGACTTTC,CASAHATGTGFSGANVLTF
TRBJ2-7,TRBD2,.,TRBV30,TGTGCCTGGAGTGAAGGACTAGCAGCGTCCTACGAGCAGTACTTC,CAWSEGLAASYEQYF
TRBJ1-1,.,.,TRBV11-3,TGTGCCAGCAGCTTAGATCGAGGCACTGAAGCTTTCTTT,CASSLDRGTEAFF
TRBJ2-7,.,.,TRBV28,TGTGCCAGCAGTTCTTTCAGGGATAAGGGAAGCGAGCAGTACTTC,CASSSFRDKGSEQYF
TRBJ2-3,.,.,TRBV10-2,TGCGCCAGCAGTGAGTCTGGGGGACTTAGCACAGATACGCAGTATTTT,CASSESGGLSTDTQYF
TRBJ1-2,.,few,TRBV7-9,TGTGCCAGCAGACCGTCGACTGATTATGGCTACACCTTC,CASRPSTDYGYTF
TRBJ1-1,.,.,TRBV5-1,TGCGCCAGCAGCGCACAGGGATTGGGGGCTTTCTTT,CASSAQGLGAFF
TRBJ2-1,.,.,TRBV5-5,TGTGCCAGCAGCTTGGACACTACCTACAATGAGCAGTTCTTC,CASSLDTTYNEQFF
TRBJ1-1,.,once,TRBV27,TGTGCCAGCAGTTTGACTGCTCTTCCCACTGAAGCTTTCTTT,CASSLTALPTEAFF